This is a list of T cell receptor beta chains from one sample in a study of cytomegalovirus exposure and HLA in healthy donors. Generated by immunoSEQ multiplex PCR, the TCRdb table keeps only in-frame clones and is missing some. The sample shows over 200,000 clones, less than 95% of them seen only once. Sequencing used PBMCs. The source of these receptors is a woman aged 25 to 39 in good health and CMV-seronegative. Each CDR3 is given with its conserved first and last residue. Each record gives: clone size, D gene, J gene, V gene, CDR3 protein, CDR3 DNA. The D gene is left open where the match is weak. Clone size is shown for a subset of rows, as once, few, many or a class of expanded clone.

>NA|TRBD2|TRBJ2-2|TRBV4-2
CASSGLAGGDTGELFF
TGTGCCAGCAGCGGACTAGCGGGAGGTGACACCGGGGAGCTGTTTTTT
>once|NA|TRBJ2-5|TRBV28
CASTERGETQYF
TGTGCCAGCACCGAACGGGGAGAGACCCAGTACTTC
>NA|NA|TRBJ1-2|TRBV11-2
CASSLGDTDYGYTF
TGTGCCAGCAGCTTAGGTGACACTGACTATGGCTACACCTTC
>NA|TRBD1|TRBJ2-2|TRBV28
CASSLGQGAMRELFF
TGTGCCAGCAGTTTGGGACAGGGGGCGATGAGGGAGCTGTTTTTT
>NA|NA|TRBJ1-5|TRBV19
CAKEGGQPQHF
TGTGCCAAAGAGGGAGGGCAGCCCCAGCATTTT
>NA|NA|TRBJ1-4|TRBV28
CASSSYRVGDEKLFF
TGTGCCAGCAGTTCGTACAGGGTAGGAGATGAAAAACTGTTTTTT
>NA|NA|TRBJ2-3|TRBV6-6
CATQRVATDTQYF
TGTGCCACTCAAAGGGTAGCCACAGATACGCAGTATTTT
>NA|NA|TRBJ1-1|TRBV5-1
CASRHPAEDTEAFF
TGCGCCAGCAGACACCCGGCAGAGGACACTGAAGCTTTCTTT
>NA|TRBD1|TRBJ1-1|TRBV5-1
CASSTDRGWAEAFF
TGCGCCAGCAGCACCGACAGGGGGTGGGCTGAAGCTTTCTTT
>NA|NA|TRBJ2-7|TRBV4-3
CASSQVRGYEQYF
TGCGCCAGCAGCCAAGTAAGGGGTTACGAGCAGTACTTC
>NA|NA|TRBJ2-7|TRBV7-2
CASSFGGSTYEQYF
TGTGCCAGCAGCTTCGGGGGTTCTACTTACGAGCAGTACTTC
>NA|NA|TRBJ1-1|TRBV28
CASSAGVSPFF
TGTGCCAGCAGTGCGGGGGTATCACCTTTCTTT
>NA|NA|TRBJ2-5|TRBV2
CASYDRGGETQYF
TGTGCCAGCTATGACAGGGGAGGGGAGACCCAGTACTTC
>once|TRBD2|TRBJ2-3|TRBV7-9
CASSPPSGRAINTQYF
TGTGCCAGCAGCCCGCCCAGCGGGAGGGCCATAAATACGCAGTATTTT
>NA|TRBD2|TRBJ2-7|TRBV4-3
CASSQASGGYEQYF
TGCGCCAGCAGCCAAGCCTCGGGAGGCTACGAGCAGTACTTC
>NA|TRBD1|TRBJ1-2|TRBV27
CASRGGGAYYGYTF
TGTGCCAGCAGGGGAGGGGGCGCGTACTATGGCTACACCTTC
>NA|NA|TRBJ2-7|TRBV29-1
CSGADGTYEQYF
TGCAGCGGGGCTGACGGAACCTACGAGCAGTACTTC
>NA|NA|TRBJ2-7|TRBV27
CASSLSRRLDEQYF
TGTGCCAGCAGTTTATCCAGGCGGCTGGACGAGCAGTACTTC
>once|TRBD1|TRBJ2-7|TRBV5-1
CASRQTGLEQYF
TGCGCCAGCAGGCAGACAGGGCTCGAGCAGTACTTC
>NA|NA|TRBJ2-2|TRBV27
CASSFPDNTGELFF
TGTGCCAGCAGTTTTCCGGATAACACCGGGGAGCTGTTTTTT
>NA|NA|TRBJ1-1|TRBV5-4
CASFPRPGSTEAFF
TGTGCCAGTTTTCCCCGACCGGGGAGCACTGAAGCTTTCTTT
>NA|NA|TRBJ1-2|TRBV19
CASSPGATLYGYTF
TGTGCCAGTAGTCCAGGGGCTACCCTGTATGGCTACACCTTC
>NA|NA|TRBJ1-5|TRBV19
CASRSGTQDNQPQHF
TGTGCCAGTAGATCCGGGACGCAAGACAATCAGCCCCAGCATTTT
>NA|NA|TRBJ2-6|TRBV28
CASSRVLSTGANVLTF
TGTGCCAGCAGTCGCGTCCTAAGCACTGGGGCCAACGTCCTGACTTTC
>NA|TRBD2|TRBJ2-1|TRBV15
CATSYKFLAGGPPNEQFF
TGTGCCACCAGCTATAAATTTCTAGCGGGAGGGCCTCCCAATGAGCAGTTCTTC
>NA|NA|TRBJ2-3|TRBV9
CASSAGSADTQYF
TGTGCCAGCAGCGCCGGGTCCGCAGATACGCAGTATTTT
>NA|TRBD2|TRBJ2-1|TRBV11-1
CASSPFTAGVDFGEQFF
TGTGCCAGCAGCCCGTTTACGGCGGGAGTGGATTTTGGTGAGCAGTTCTTC
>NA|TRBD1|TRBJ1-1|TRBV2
CASNYNRGTMNTEAFF
TGTGCCAGCAATTACAACAGGGGCACCATGAACACTGAAGCTTTCTTT
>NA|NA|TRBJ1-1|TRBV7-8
CASSLSPGDTEAFF
TGTGCCAGCAGCTTATCCCCCGGGGACACTGAAGCTTTCTTT
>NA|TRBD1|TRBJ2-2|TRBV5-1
CASSLDVTGGPGELFF
TGCGCCAGCAGCTTGGACGTGACAGGGGGTCCCGGGGAGCTGTTTTTT
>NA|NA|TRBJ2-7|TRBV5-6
CASSSGTVSEQYF
TGTGCCAGCAGCTCCGGGACTGTCTCCGAGCAGTACTTC
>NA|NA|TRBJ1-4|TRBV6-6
CAISAGATNEKLFF
TGTGCCATCTCGGCAGGGGCAACTAATGAAAAACTGTTTTTT